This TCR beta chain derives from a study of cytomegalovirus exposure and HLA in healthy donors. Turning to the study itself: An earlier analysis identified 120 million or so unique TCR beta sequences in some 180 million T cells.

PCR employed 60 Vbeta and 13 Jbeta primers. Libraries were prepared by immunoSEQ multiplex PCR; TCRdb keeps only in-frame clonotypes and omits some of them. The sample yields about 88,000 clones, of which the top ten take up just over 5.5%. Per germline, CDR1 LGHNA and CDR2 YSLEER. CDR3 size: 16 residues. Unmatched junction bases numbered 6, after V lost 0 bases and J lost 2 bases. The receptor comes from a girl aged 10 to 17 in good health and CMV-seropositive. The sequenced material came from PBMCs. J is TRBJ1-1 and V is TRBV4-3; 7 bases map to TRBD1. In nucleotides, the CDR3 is TGCGCCAGCAGCCAAGATCGGGGGACAGTCAACACTGAAGCTTTCTTT. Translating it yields CASSQDRGTVNTEAFF.